These T cell receptor beta chains were read from a single sample in a study of beta chain features in type 1 diabetes. The protocol was immunoSEQ multiplex PCR, while the TCRdb copy is restricted to in-frame clones and leaves out a portion. The sample contains fewer than 200,000 clones, more than 10% of which appear only once. The sequenced sample was central memory CD4+ T cells from blood. All receptors come from a woman in her late teens or twenties in good health. Both conserved end residues are part of each CDR3. Each record gives: D gene, clone size, J gene, V gene, CDR3 DNA, CDR3 protein. A D gene is named only where the DNA matches it firmly. Rows give clone size only sometimes, using once, few, many, or a class for an expanded clone.

d_gene: NA
abundance: NA
j_gene: TRBJ1-2
v_gene: TRBV28
CDR3nt: TGTGCCAGCAGCTCCCATGGCTACACCTTC
CDR3aa: CASSSHGYTF

d_gene: TRBD1
abundance: few
j_gene: TRBJ1-1
v_gene: TRBV28
CDR3nt: TGTGCCAGCAGTTTTTCACAGGGGGTCCCTGAAGCTTTCTTT
CDR3aa: CASSFSQGVPEAFF

d_gene: NA
abundance: few
j_gene: TRBJ1-1
v_gene: TRBV30
CDR3nt: TGTGCCTGGGACGTCGGGTCAAACACTGAAGCTTTCTTT
CDR3aa: CAWDVGSNTEAFF

d_gene: NA
abundance: few
j_gene: TRBJ1-2
v_gene: TRBV18
CDR3nt: TGTGCCAGCTCACCAAGATCTCGAGCTAACTATGGCTACACCTTC
CDR3aa: CASSPRSRANYGYTF

d_gene: NA
abundance: NA
j_gene: TRBJ2-6
v_gene: TRBV28
CDR3nt: TGTGCCAGCAGTTTAACTGGAGCAGGGCGGTCTGGGGCCAACGTCCTGACTTTC
CDR3aa: CASSLTGAGRSGANVLTF

d_gene: NA
abundance: few
j_gene: TRBJ2-7
v_gene: TRBV10-3
CDR3nt: TGTGCCATCAGTGAGGGGCTAGCGAAGGACTACGAGCAGTACTTC
CDR3aa: CAISEGLAKDYEQYF

d_gene: TRBD1
abundance: few
j_gene: TRBJ2-5
v_gene: TRBV10-3
CDR3nt: TGTGCCATCAGCGGGACAGAAGGGGAGACCCAGTACTTC
CDR3aa: CAISGTEGETQYF

d_gene: NA
abundance: few
j_gene: TRBJ2-5
v_gene: TRBV18
CDR3nt: TGTGCCAGCTCACCAGGGGCCCAAAACTTACAAGAGACCCAGTACTTC
CDR3aa: CASSPGAQNLQETQYF

d_gene: NA
abundance: NA
j_gene: TRBJ2-6
v_gene: TRBV5-1
CDR3nt: TGCGCCAGCAGCTTAGACATCTCTGGGGCCAACGTCCTGACTTTC
CDR3aa: CASSLDISGANVLTF

d_gene: TRBD1
abundance: NA
j_gene: TRBJ1-1
v_gene: TRBV9
CDR3nt: TGTGCCAGCAGCGTAGGACAGGGGAGGACTGAAGCTTTCTTT
CDR3aa: CASSVGQGRTEAFF

d_gene: TRBD1
abundance: few
j_gene: TRBJ2-7
v_gene: TRBV4-1
CDR3nt: TGCGCCAGCAGCCAAGGTTCACAGGGGACCTACGAGCAGTACTTC
CDR3aa: CASSQGSQGTYEQYF

d_gene: NA
abundance: NA
j_gene: TRBJ2-3
v_gene: TRBV29-1
CDR3nt: TGCAGCGTTGAAGATTACCGGGGGAGTACAGATACGCAGTATTTT
CDR3aa: CSVEDYRGSTDTQYF

d_gene: NA
abundance: few
j_gene: TRBJ2-7
v_gene: TRBV7-2
CDR3nt: TGTGCCAGCAGCCATGGACAGACCTACGAGCAGTACTTC
CDR3aa: CASSHGQTYEQYF

d_gene: NA
abundance: many
j_gene: TRBJ2-3
v_gene: TRBV10-3
CDR3nt: TGTGCCATCAGCCCGGGACTCGCGTCGGGTACGCAGTATTTT
CDR3aa: CAISPGLASGTQYF